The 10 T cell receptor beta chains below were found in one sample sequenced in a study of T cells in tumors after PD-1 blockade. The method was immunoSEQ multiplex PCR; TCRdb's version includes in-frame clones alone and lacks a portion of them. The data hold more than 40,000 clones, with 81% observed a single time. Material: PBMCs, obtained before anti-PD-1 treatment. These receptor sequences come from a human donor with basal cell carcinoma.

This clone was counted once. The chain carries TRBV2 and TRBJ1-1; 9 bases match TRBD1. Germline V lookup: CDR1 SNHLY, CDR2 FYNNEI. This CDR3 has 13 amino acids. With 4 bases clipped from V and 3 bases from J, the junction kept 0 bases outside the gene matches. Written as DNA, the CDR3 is TGTGCCAGCAGTGGACAGGGGGACACTGAAGCTTTCTTT. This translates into CASSGQGDTEAFF.

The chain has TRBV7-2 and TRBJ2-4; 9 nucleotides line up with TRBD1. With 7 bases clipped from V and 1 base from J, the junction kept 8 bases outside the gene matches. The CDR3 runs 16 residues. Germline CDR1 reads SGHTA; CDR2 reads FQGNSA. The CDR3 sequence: CASNSIGTGAKNIQYF. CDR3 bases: TGTGCCAGCAACTCAATCGGGACAGGGGCCAAAAACATTCAGTACTTC.

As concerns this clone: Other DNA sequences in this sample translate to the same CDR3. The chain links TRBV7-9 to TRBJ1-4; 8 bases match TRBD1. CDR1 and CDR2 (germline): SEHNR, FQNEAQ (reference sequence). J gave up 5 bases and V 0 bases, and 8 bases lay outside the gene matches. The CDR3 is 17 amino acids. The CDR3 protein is CASSLALSDRGNEKLFF. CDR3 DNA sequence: TGTGCCAGCAGCTTAGCGCTCAGTGACAGGGGAAATGAAAAACTGTTTTTT.

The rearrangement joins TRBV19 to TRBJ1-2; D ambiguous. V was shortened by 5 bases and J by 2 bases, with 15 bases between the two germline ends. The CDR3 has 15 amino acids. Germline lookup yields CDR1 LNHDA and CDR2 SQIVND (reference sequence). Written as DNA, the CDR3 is TGTGCCAGTAGTGTAAACCGGGAGAAAAACTATGGCTACACCTTC. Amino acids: CASSVNREKNYGYTF.

The CDR3 spells CASSFLFGGGGGETQYF. CDR3 in DNA: TGTGCCAGCAGTTTTTTGTTTGGTGGGGGAGGTGGAGAGACCCAGTACTTC. The chain uses TRBV28 and TRBJ2-5; D might be TRBD2 (6 bases). The CDR3 runs to 17 residues. The V end lost 3 bases, the J end lost 4 bases, and 21 bases lay between the germline ends. Germline values: CDR1 MDHEN, CDR2 SYDVKM.

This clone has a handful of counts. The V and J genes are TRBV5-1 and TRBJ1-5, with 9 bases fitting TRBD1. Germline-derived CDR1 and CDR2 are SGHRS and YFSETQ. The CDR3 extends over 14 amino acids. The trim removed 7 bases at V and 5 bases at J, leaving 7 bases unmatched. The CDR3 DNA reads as TGCGCCAGCGGTACAGGGGGCTATTATCAGCCCCAGCATTTT. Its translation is CASGTGGYYQPQHF.

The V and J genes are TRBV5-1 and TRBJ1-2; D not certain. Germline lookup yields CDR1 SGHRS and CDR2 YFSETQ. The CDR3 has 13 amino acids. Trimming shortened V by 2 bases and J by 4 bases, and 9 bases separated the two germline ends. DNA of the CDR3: TGCGCCAGCAGCTTCGACAAAACCTATGGCTACACCTTC. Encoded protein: CASSFDKTYGYTF. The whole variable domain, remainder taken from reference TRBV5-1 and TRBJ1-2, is KAGVTQTPRYLIKTRGQQVTLSCSPISGHRSVSWYQQTPGQGLQFLFEYFSETQRNKGNFPGRFSGRQFSNSRSEMNVSTLELGDSALYLCASSFDKTYGYTFGSGTRLTVV.

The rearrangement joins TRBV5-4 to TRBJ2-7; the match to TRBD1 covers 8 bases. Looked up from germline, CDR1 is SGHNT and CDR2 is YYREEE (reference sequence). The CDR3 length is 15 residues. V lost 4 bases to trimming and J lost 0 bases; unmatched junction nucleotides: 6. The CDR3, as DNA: TGTGCCAGCAGCGCCGGACAGGGCAACTCCTACGAGCAGTACTTC. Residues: CASSAGQGNSYEQYF.

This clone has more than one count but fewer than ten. In DNA form, the CDR3 reads TGTGCCAGCAGCCTCTTTCGGGAGAACACCGGGGAGCTGTTTTTT. This translates into CASSLFRENTGELFF. The chain couples TRBV3-1 (or the pseudogene TRBV3-2) to TRBJ2-2, with a possible D match to TRBD2 (5 bases). CDR3 length: 15 residues. Per the germline V gene, CDR1 is LGHDT and CDR2 is YNNKEL (reference sequence). V lost 4 bases, J lost 1 base, and 10 bases lay in between.

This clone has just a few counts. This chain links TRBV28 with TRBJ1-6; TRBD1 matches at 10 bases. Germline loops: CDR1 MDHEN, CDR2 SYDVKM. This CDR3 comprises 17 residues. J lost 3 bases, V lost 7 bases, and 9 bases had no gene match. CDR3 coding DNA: TGTGCCAGCACCTTCCGGACAGGGGGTCTCTATAATTCACCCCTCCACTTT. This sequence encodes CASTFRTGGLYNSPLHF.